This paragraph reports one TCR beta chain. Ten or more counts support this clonotype. This receptor's antigen is unknown. The record has no base qualities; no much larger clone is one base away. The data belong to a study of human T cells and chemical hapten exposure (dated by TCRdb to about 2021). Broadly, across the study: For sensitization, 2% DPC in acetone was applied to an approximately 2 cm by approximately 2 cm area of upper inner arm skin. Patients additionally received weekly therapeutic DPC doses to the scalp throughout the roughly 25-week study period. Patch tests used Finn chambers with 0.01% DPC on the upper back, scored after 6 days by International Contact Dermatitis Research Group standards. Alopecia areata with under or over 50% scalp involvement, alopecia totalis and alopecia universalis were represented in the patient cohort, which was mostly female. Libraries were combined into a pool for sequencing, and differences in TCR yield between samples came mainly from small differences in library volumes within the pool. In alopecia patients, the study followed how the peripheral blood TCR repertoire changed in vivo over primary and secondary sensitization to diphenylcyclopropenone (DPC), a hapten. Blood was sampled from patients pre-sensitization (week 0) and at 2, 6 and about 24 weeks after DPC sensitization. Approximately 28 alopecia patients provided blood for TCR sequencing at one to four time points (pre-sensitization, 2, 6 and 24 weeks).

The time point label, as the study defines it: patch test 1, 2 weeks after DPC sensitization. According to the study, the label for this sample's treatment or condition signals: therapeutic diphenylcyclopropenone sensitization with weekly scalp DPC. At each patch-test visit, blood was drawn before the patch test was applied. To be eligible, patients had to be aged 18 to 70, diagnosed with alopecia and judged suitable for DPC therapy, while pregnant patients were excluded. Unfractionated whole blood was collected in Tempus Blood RNA tubes, and total RNA was extracted from that blood. The library was produced with RACE. Reads for this sample came from a NextSeq 500. During library preparation, unique molecular identifiers were attached to individual cDNA molecules so that TCRs could be counted quantitatively and reproducibly. For every blood RNA sample, sequencing covered both the TCR alpha and TCR beta chains. Concerning the study's data processing: Samples had a median of about 96,000 TCRs, with a range from 23,224 to 690,600. The Decombinator software suite was used to annotate the V, J and CDR3 of the TCR reads. Every sample was subsampled to the same number of TCRs (28,000) for the PS versus PT1 abundance plots. TCRs were defined as expanded if absent before sensitization and observed at least eight times at the 2-week time point. TCRdb reprocessed the public reads (quality trimming at Q25 with fastp, clone calling with MiXCR) and kept in-frame beta chains. CDR3 protein sequences are deduplicated, and each keeps its most common genes and DNA. These V and J calls rely on TCRdb rather than the paper's analysis. The sample contains 380,000 or so distinct CDR3 sequences, roughly 4.8% of them found a single time. Of the sample, 2% to 2.5% falls within the top ten clones.

The full study reports these points: DPC sensitization did not change how many TCRs were above 1 in 1000 frequency, and no evidence was found of alterations in global repertoire structure. After repeated subsampling, changes were observed in the strength of the expansion versus patch-test correlation and in the threshold at which the correlation became significant. Because every patient had alopecia, a presumed autoimmune disease, the patients' immune response might differ from that of healthy individuals. A positive correlation was found between the number of PT1 expanded TCRs and patch test score, with significance reached at thresholds 8, 16 and 32 but not 4. Significantly more large CDR3 similarity clusters were formed by expanded TCRs than by pre-sensitization or healthy control sets, consistent with antigen-driven responses.

The receptor comes from a woman aged 45-65 years with alopecia areata. Some clones in this sample may be carry-over from other donors' samples. The sequences come from whole blood, collected in connection with sensitization to the hapten diphenylcyclopropenone (DPC).

The CDR3: CSATREAISYEQYF. The nucleotide sequence is given as TGCAGTGCTACAAGAGAAGCGATCTCCTACGAGCAGTACTTC. The V and J genes are TRBV20-1 and TRBJ2-7; no D gene is confidently identified. The germline V gene (reference sequence) sets CDR1 to DFQATT and CDR2 to SNEGSKA. At the junction V is shortened by 4 bases and J by 0 bases, with 13 bases in between. From the cysteine up to the phenylalanine, the CDR3 has a length of 14 residues. The kept DNA is CDR3 alone, 42 bases in frame from the first base.